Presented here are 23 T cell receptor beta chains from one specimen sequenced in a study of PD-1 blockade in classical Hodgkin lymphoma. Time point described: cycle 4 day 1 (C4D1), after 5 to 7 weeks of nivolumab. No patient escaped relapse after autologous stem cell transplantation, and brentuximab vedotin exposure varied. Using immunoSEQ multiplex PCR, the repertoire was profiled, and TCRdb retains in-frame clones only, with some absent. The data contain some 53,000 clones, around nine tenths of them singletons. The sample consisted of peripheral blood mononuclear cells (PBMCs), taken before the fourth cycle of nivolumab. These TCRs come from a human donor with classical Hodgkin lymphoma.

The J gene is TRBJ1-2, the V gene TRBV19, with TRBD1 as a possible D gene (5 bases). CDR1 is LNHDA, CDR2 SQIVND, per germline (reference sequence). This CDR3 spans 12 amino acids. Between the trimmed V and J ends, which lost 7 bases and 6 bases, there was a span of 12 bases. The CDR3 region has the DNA TGTGCCAGTAACAAGGGACTGGATGGCTACACCTTC. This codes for CASNKGLDGYTF.

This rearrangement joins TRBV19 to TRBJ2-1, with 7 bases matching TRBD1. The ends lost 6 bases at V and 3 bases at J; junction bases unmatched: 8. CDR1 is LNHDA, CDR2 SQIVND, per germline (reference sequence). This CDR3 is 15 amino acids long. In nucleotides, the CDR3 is TGTGCCAGTAGGGCGATGGCAGGGGGCTACAATGAGCAGTTCTTC. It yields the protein CASRAMAGGYNEQFF.

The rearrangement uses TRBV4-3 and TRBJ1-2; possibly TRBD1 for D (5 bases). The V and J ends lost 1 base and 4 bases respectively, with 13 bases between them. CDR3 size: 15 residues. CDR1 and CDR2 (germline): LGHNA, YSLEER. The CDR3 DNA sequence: TGCGCCAGCAGCCAAGGCTCAGGGAGGGGCTATGGCTACACCTTC. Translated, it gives CASSQGSGRGYGYTF.

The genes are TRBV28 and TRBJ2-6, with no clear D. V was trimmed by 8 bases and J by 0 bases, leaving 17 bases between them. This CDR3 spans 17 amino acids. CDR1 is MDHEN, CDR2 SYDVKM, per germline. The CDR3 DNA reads TGTGCCAGCGGACCCCTCGTCTGGGACTCTGGGGCCAACGTCCTGACTTTC. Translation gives CASGPLVWDSGANVLTF.

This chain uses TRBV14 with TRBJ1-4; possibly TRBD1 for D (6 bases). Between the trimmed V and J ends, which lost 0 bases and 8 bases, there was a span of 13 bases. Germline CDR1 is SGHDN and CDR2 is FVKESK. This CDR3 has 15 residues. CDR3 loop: CASSQDRGWGEKLFF. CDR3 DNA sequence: TGTGCCAGCAGCCAAGACAGGGGATGGGGCGAAAAACTGTTTTTT. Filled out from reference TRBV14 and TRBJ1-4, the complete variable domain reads EAGVTQFPSHSVIEKGQTVTLRCDPISGHDNLYWYRRVMGKEIKFLLHFVKESKQDESGMPNNRFLAERTGGTYSTLKVQPAELEDSGVYFCASSQDRGWGEKLFFGSGTQLSVL.

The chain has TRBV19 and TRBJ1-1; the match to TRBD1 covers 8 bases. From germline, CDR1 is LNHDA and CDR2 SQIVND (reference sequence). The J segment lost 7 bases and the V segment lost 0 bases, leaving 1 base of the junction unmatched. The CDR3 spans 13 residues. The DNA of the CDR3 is TGTGCCAGTAGTATAGAGGGACAGGTTGAAGCTTTCTTT. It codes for CASSIEGQVEAFF.

The CDR3 DNA reads TGTGCCAGCCTTTTGGCCCCGGGGGGGAGTCGGTACAATGAGCAGTTCTTC. Amino acids: CASLLAPGGSRYNEQFF. The V call is TRBV5-5, the J call TRBJ2-1, with 8 bases lining up with TRBD2. There are 17 residues in the CDR3. Per germline, CDR1 SGHKS and CDR2 YYEKEE (reference sequence). J lost 4 bases, V lost 7 bases, and 16 bases had no gene match.

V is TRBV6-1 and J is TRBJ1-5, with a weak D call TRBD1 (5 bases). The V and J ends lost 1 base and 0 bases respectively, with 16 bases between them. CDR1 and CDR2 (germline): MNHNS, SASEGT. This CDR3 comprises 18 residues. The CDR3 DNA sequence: TGTGCCAGCAGTGAAGGGGGGAAGACCTCGTATAGCAATCAGCCCCAGCATTTT. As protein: CASSEGGKTSYSNQPQHF.

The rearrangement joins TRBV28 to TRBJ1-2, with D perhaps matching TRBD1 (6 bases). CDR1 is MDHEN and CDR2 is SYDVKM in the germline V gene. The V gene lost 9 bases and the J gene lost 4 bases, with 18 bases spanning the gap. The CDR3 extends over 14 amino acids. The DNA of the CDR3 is TGTGCCAGTACTGAACAGGGATCTAGCTATGGCTACACCTTC. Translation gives CASTEQGSSYGYTF.

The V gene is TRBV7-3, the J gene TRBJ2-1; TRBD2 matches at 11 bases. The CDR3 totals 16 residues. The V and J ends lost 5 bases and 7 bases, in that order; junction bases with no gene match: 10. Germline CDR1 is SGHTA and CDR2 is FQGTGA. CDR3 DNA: TGTGCCAGCAGCCTGCTAAGGCCTAGCGGGGGGAATGAGCAGTTCTTC. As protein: CASSLLRPSGGNEQFF.

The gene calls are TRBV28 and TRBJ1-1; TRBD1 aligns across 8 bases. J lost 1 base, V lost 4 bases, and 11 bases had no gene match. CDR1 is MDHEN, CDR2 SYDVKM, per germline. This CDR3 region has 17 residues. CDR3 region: CASSSPSMDRANTEAFF. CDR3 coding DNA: TGTGCCAGCAGTTCCCCATCTATGGACAGGGCGAACACTGAAGCTTTCTTT.

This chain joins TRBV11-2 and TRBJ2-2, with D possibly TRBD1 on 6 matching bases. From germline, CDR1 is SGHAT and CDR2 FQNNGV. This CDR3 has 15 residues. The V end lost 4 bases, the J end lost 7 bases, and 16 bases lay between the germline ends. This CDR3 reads CASSSGQWANGELFF. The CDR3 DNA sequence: TGTGCCAGCAGCTCCGGACAGTGGGCAAACGGGGAGCTGTTTTTT.

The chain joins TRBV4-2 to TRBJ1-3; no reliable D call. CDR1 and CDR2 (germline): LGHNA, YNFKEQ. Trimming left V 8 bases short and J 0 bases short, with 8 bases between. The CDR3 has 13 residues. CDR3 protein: CASATNSGNTIYF. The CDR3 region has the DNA TGTGCCAGCGCTACCAACTCTGGAAACACCATATATTTT.

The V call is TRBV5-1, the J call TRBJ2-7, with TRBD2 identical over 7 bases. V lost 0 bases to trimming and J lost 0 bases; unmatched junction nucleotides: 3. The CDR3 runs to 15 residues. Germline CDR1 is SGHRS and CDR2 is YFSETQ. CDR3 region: CASSLVAGSSYEQYF. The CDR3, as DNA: TGCGCCAGCAGCTTGGTAGCGGGCTCCTCCTACGAGCAGTACTTC.

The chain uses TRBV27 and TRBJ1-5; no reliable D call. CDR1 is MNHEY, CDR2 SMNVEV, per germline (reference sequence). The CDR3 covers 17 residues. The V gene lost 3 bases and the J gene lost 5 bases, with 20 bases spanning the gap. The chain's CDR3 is CASSFYGVQGGDQPQHF. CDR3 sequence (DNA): TGTGCCAGCAGTTTTTATGGGGTGCAAGGTGGAGATCAGCCCCAGCATTTT.

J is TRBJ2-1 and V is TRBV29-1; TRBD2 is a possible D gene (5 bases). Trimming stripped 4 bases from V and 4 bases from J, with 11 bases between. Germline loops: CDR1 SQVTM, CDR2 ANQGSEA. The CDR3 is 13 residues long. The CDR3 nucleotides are TGCAGCGTTGCCCCGGGGTCGTACAATGAGCAGTTCTTC. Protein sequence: CSVAPGSYNEQFF.

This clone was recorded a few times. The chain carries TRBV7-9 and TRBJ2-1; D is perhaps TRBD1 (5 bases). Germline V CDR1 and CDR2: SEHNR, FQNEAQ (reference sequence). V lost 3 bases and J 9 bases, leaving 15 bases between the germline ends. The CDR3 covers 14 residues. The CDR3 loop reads CASSLGPMFSEQFF. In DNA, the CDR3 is TGTGCCAGCAGCTTGGGGCCAATGTTTAGTGAGCAGTTCTTC.

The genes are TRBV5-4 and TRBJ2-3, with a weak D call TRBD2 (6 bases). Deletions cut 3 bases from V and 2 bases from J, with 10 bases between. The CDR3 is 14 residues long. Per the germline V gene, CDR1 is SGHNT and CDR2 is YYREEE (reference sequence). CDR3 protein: CASSWGTLTDTQYF. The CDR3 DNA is TGTGCCAGCAGCTGGGGGACTCTCACAGATACGCAGTATTTT.

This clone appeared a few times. The CDR3 spells CASSPGGGLNTEAFF. The CDR3 DNA reads as TGCGCCAGCAGCCCCGGTGGGGGCCTGAACACTGAAGCTTTCTTT. The rearrangement links TRBV5-1 to TRBJ1-1, with D possibly matching TRBD1 (6 bases). Germline CDR1 and CDR2: SGHRS and YFSETQ. This CDR3 contains 15 residues. The ends were cut back, 4 bases at V and 0 bases at J, with 13 bases in the middle.

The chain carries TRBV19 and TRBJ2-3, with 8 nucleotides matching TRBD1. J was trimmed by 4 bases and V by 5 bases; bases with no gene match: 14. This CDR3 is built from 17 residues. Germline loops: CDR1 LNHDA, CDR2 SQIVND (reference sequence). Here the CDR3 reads CASSPRPDRVVPDTQYF. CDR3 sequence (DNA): TGTGCCAGTAGTCCTCGACCGGACAGGGTCGTTCCAGATACGCAGTATTTT.

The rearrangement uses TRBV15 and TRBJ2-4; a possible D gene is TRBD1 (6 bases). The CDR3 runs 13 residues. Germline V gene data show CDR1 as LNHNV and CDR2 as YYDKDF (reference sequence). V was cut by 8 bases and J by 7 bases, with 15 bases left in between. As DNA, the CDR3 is TGTGCCACCCGGGACACGGCCCGTAACATTCAGTACTTC. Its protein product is CATRDTARNIQYF.

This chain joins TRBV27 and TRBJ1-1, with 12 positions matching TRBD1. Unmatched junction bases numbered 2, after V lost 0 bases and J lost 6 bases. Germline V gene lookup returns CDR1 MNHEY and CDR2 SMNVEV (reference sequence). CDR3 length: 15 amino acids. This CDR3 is CASSLSGTGGSEAFF. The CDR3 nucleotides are TGTGCCAGCAGTTTATCCGGGACAGGGGGCTCTGAAGCTTTCTTT.

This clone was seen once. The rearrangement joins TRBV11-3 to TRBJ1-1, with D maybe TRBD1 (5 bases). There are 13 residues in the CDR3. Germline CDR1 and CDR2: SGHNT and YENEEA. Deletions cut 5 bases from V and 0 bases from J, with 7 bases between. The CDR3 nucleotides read TGTGCCAGCAGCATGACAGTGAACACTGAAGCTTTCTTT. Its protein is CASSMTVNTEAFF.